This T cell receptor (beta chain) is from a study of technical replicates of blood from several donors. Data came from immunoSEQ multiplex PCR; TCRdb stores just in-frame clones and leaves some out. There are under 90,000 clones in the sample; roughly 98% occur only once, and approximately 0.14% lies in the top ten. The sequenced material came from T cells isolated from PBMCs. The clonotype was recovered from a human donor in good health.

CDR3 DNA: TGTGCCAGCTTACGACTAGCGGGAGGGGGTGAGCAGTTCTTC. Amino acid sequence: CASLRLAGGGEQFF. This chain uses TRBV4-2 with TRBJ2-1; 14 positions match TRBD2. The trim removed 8 bases at V and 9 bases at J, leaving 6 bases unmatched. Germline CDR1 reads LGHNA; CDR2 reads YNFKEQ. The CDR3 length is 14 residues.